This passage covers 25 T cell receptor beta chains from one sample sequenced in a study of blood T cells in healthy people across ages. The second PCR ran about 6 to 12 cycles with a sample-barcoded 5' primer and J-beta primers. Each CDR3 protein gets one entry after TCRdb re-called the 5' RACE reads with MiXCR. The sample shows some 560,000 distinct CDR3 sequences, about a quarter of them seen only once. These same data were also listed under a study on T cells of mothers and their children.

The specimen was blood. All receptors derive from a boy aged 2 to 10 in good health.

The chain couples TRBV12-3 or TRBV12-4 to TRBJ1-4, with D perhaps matching TRBD1 (5 bases). V was trimmed by 7 bases and J by 0 bases, leaving 12 bases between them. This CDR3 spans 15 amino acids. The CDR3 sequence: CASTGRYATNEKLFF. In DNA, the CDR3 is TGTGCCAGCACGGGACGGTATGCAACTAATGAAAAACTGTTTTTT.

This clonotype was observed at least ten times. The rearrangement uses TRBV11-2 and TRBJ2-7; D possibly matches TRBD1 or TRBD2 (6 bases each). Trimming pared 0 bases from V and 2 bases from J, leaving 17 bases between. Germline values: CDR1 SGHAT, CDR2 FQNNGV. The CDR3 is 17 amino acids. CDR3 residues: CASSLDLQGLNTYEQYF. CDR3 bases: TGTGCCAGCAGCTTAGATCTACAGGGACTCAATACCTACGAGCAGTACTTC.

CDR3 protein: CSAKVPYEQYF. Written as DNA, the CDR3 is TGCAGTGCTAAAGTTCCCTACGAGCAGTACTTC. The V gene is TRBV20-1, the J gene TRBJ2-7; unclear D gene. V shed 4 bases and J shed 2 bases, with 6 bases lying between them. Germline CDR1 DFQATT, CDR2 SNEGSKA (reference sequence). The CDR3 spans 11 residues.

This clonotype occurred many times. V is TRBV25-1 and J is TRBJ1-5, with 9 bases lining up with TRBD1. The CDR3 has 14 residues. CDR1 and CDR2 (germline): MGHDK, SYGVNS. With V trimmed by 3 bases and J by 4 bases, 1 base remained unmatched. The CDR3 sequence: CASSEGQGNQPQHF. As DNA, the CDR3 is TGTGCCAGCAGTGAGGGACAGGGTAATCAGCCCCAGCATTTT.

The chain carries TRBV6-1 and TRBJ2-5; TRBD1 aligns across 12 bases. The CDR3 spans 16 residues. V gave up 3 bases and J gave up 5 bases; unmatched junction bases: 7. Per germline, CDR1 MNHNS and CDR2 SASEGT. CDR3 sequence reads: CASSEGGTGGRETQYF. CDR3 sequence (DNA): TGTGCCAGCAGTGAGGGCGGGACAGGGGGCAGGGAGACCCAGTACTTC.

This chain links TRBV6-6 with TRBJ2-2; D possibly corresponds to TRBD1 (5 bases). Trimming left V 6 bases short and J 2 bases short, with 10 bases between. The CDR3 runs 14 residues. Germline V gene data show CDR1 as MNHNY and CDR2 as SVGAGI (reference sequence). In nucleotides, the CDR3 is TGTGCCAGCAGCAAGACAGTAAACACCGGGGAGCTGTTTTTT. Its translation: CASSKTVNTGELFF.

This clonotype was found a few times. The chain couples TRBV12-3 or TRBV12-4 to TRBJ1-2; no definite D call. Trimming removed 5 bases from V and 2 bases from J, with 12 bases in between. CDR3 size: 14 residues. This chain's CDR3 is CASSHPGGNYGYTF. The CDR3 DNA reads as TGTGCCAGCAGTCATCCAGGAGGGAACTATGGCTACACCTTC.

The J gene is TRBJ1-2, the V gene TRBV9; TRBD1 might be the D (5 bases). CDR1 SGDLS and CDR2 YYNGEE come from the germline V gene. This CDR3 contains 14 residues. V was clipped by 3 bases and J by 2 bases, with 11 bases between them. CDR3 region: CASSAGRANYGYTF. The CDR3 bases are TGTGCCAGCAGCGCAGGCAGGGCCAACTATGGCTACACCTTC.

This clonotype has more than one count but fewer than ten. The chain is built from TRBV6-5 and TRBJ2-5; possible D gene TRBD1, 6 bases. The J call may not be correct, given that the DNA end is closer to TRBJ2-7. This CDR3 contains 15 residues. In germline, CDR1 is MNHEY, CDR2 SVGAGI. The CDR3 DNA sequence: TGTGCCAGCAGTTTACTCCCGGACAGTTCCTACGAGCAGTACTTC. Its protein product is CASSLLPDSSYEQYF.

On this clonotype: This may stem from a read error, because a much larger clone lies one nucleotide away. Since the CDR3 does not end with the conserved phenylalanine or tryptophan, this likely comes from a read error. The J gene is TRBJ2-5, the V gene TRBV29-1; D call uncertain. This CDR3 contains 14 residues. From germline, CDR1 is SQVTM and CDR2 ANQGSEA. The V end was cut by 5 bases, the J end by 2 bases, with 15 bases between. The CDR3 DNA is TGCAGCGTTTTGGGCAGGAGATCTCAAGAGACCCAGTACTCC. This encodes CSVLGRRSQETQYS.

The chain is built from TRBV12-3 or TRBV12-4 and TRBJ2-2; D call uncertain. V gave up 3 bases and J gave up 8 bases, with 7 bases separating them. The CDR3 totals 12 residues. The CDR3 spells CASSLASGELFF. The CDR3 DNA reads TGTGCCAGCAGTTTGGCTAGTGGGGAGCTGTTTTTT.

In this sample, this clonotype turned up a few times. In nucleotides, the CDR3 is TGCAGTGCTAGCGACAGGGCGTCTGGCTACACCTTC. This gives the protein CSASDRASGYTF. This sequence joins TRBV20-1 and TRBJ1-2; 7 bases align to TRBD1. This CDR3 comprises 12 residues. J gave up 7 bases and V 3 bases, and 5 bases lay outside the gene matches. Germline assignment: CDR1 DFQATT and CDR2 SNEGSKA (reference sequence).

This chain uses TRBV29-1 with TRBJ2-3; D not resolved. This CDR3 comprises 11 residues. The germline V gene encodes CDR1 SQVTM and CDR2 ANQGSEA. V was trimmed by 7 bases and J by 1 base, leaving 6 bases between them. CDR3 protein: CSAEGTDTQYF. CDR3 coding DNA: TGCAGCGCGGAAGGCACAGATACGCAGTATTTT.

This clonotype was counted only a few times. The V gene is TRBV18, the J gene TRBJ2-1; TRBD1 is a possible D gene (6 bases). This CDR3 contains 17 residues. CDR1 and CDR2 from the germline V gene are KGHSH and LQKENI. With 0 bases removed from V and 3 bases from J, the gap between germline ends came to 15 bases. The CDR3 DNA sequence: TGTGCCAGCTCACCACCTCTGGCAGGGGAAGGCTACAATGAGCAGTTCTTC. Translating gives CASSPPLAGEGYNEQFF.

This clonotype was recorded a few times. The chain uses TRBV20-1 and TRBJ2-5; D possibly matches TRBD1 or TRBD2 (5 bases each). Germline V gene lookup returns CDR1 DFQATT and CDR2 SNEGSKA (reference sequence). CDR3 length equals 13 residues. V lost 3 bases to trimming and J lost 3 bases, with 11 bases between them. The CDR3 reads CSAREMGEETQYF. CDR3 bases: TGCAGTGCTAGGGAGATGGGGGAAGAGACCCAGTACTTC.

The genes are TRBV4-1 and TRBJ2-7; TRBD1 aligns across 8 bases. There are 13 residues in the CDR3. The V and J ends lost 6 bases and 6 bases, in that order; junction bases with no gene match: 7. The germline CDR1 and CDR2 sequences are MGHRA and YSYEKL. The CDR3 spells CASRETGESEQYF. The CDR3 region has the DNA TGCGCCAGCAGGGAGACAGGGGAAAGCGAGCAGTACTTC.

This clonotype was seen more than once but under ten times. The chain links TRBV20-1 to TRBJ1-1; D unresolved. The CDR3 has 13 amino acids. Germline V gives CDR1 DFQATT, CDR2 SNEGSKA (reference sequence). V was trimmed by 2 bases and J by 0 bases, leaving 7 bases between them. The CDR3 spells CSARNDLNTEAFF. The CDR3 coding sequence is TGCAGTGCTAGAAATGACCTGAACACTGAAGCTTTCTTT.

The chain employs TRBV6-4 and TRBJ2-1; TRBD2 matches at 10 bases. CDR1 is MRHNA, CDR2 SNTAGT, per germline. Losses at the gene ends were 3 bases for V and 6 bases for J; bases not matched to a gene: 5. The CDR3 has 15 residues. Here the CDR3 reads CASSEASGGPNEQFF. The CDR3, as DNA: TGTGCCAGCAGTGAGGCTAGCGGGGGTCCCAATGAGCAGTTCTTC.

The V call is TRBV6-2 or TRBV6-3, the J call TRBJ1-2; D possibly corresponds to TRBD1 (6 bases). The CDR3 is 16 residues long. Trimming shortened V by 8 bases and J by 4 bases, and 23 bases separated the two germline ends. Germline CDR1 reads MNHEY; CDR2 reads SVGEGT. The CDR3 nucleotides read TGTGCCAGCGGTCCTAGCGGGGGGGCGCAAAGCTATGGCTACACCTTC. It is translated as CASGPSGGAQSYGYTF.

This clonotype was observed many times. The rearrangement joins TRBV6-4 to TRBJ2-2; 8 bases align to TRBD2. This CDR3 contains 13 residues. Germline CDR1 MRHNA, CDR2 SNTAGT. The V gene end was trimmed by 5 bases and the J gene end by 4 bases; junction bases not matched to a gene: 0. The CDR3 sequence: CASSSGSTGELFF. The CDR3 DNA is TGTGCCAGCAGTAGCGGGAGCACCGGGGAGCTGTTTTTT.

J is TRBJ2-5 and V is TRBV20-1, with D perhaps being TRBD1 or TRBD2 (6 bases each). CDR3 length: 13 residues. V lost 5 bases, J lost 4 bases, and 14 bases lay in between. Germline-derived CDR1 and CDR2 are DFQATT and SNEGSKA (reference sequence). The CDR3: CSASWRGTETQYF. The DNA for the CDR3 is TGCAGTGCTTCTTGGAGGGGGACAGAGACCCAGTACTTC.

The chain recombines TRBV7-8 with TRBJ1-1, with 7 nucleotides matching TRBD1. The CDR3 has 15 amino acids. CDR1 is SGHVS, CDR2 FQNEAQ, per germline. V shed 1 base and J 5 bases; nucleotides not matched to a gene: 7. CDR3 nucleotides: TGTGCCAGCAGCTTAGACAGGGGTAGAAGGACTGAAGCTTTCTTT. The encoded protein is CASSLDRGRRTEAFF.

This clonotype was observed a few times. The chain carries TRBV14 and TRBJ2-1; possible D gene TRBD1, 6 bases. The DNA end is a closer match to TRBJ2-7, so the J assignment may be wrong. This CDR3 has 15 amino acids. Germline CDR1 reads SGHDN; CDR2 reads FVKESK. CDR3 DNA sequence: TGTGCCAGCAGCCAAGATCTCAGGGGCACCTACGAGCAGTACTTC. Its protein is CASSQDLRGTYEQYF.

The genes are TRBV3-1 and TRBJ2-5, with D perhaps matching TRBD2 (5 bases). The assigned J gene may be wrong: the sequence end matches TRBJ2-7 better. CDR1 and CDR2 from the germline V gene are LGHDT and YNNKEL (reference sequence). CDR3 length equals 15 residues. CDR3 nucleotide sequence: TGTGCCAGCAGCCAAGATCCGGGGTCTGACTACGAGCAGTACTTC. Protein sequence: CASSQDPGSDYEQYF.

A single count supports this clonotype. V and J are TRBV12-3 or TRBV12-4 and TRBJ2-2; D could derive from TRBD1 or TRBD2 (5 bases each). V lost 4 bases and J 5 bases, leaving 17 bases between the germline ends. The CDR3 has 16 residues. The CDR3 protein is CASSSKGTRGTGELFF. The CDR3 DNA reads TGTGCCAGCAGTTCGAAAGGGACCCGGGGAACCGGGGAGCTGTTTTTT.